This entry is about one TCR beta chain. The method was immunoSEQ multiplex PCR; TCRdb's version includes in-frame clones alone and lacks a portion of them. The table has about 120,000 clones, approximately 90% seen once; the top ten hold over 3%. CDR1 MNHNY and CDR2 SVGAGI come from the germline V gene (reference sequence). V dropped 0 bases and J dropped 5 bases, with 10 bases sitting between them. CDR3 length equals 14 residues. This record comes from a study of blood T cell repertoires in COVID-19. The sample consisted of peripheral blood. This TCR was sampled from a woman aged 45-59 years with acute or convalescent COVID-19. This chain connects TRBV6-6 to TRBJ1-1; D gene ambiguous. CDR3 sequence reads: CASSYSNRETEAFF. The CDR3 region has the DNA TGTGCCAGCAGTTACTCGAATCGAGAGACTGAAGCTTTCTTT.